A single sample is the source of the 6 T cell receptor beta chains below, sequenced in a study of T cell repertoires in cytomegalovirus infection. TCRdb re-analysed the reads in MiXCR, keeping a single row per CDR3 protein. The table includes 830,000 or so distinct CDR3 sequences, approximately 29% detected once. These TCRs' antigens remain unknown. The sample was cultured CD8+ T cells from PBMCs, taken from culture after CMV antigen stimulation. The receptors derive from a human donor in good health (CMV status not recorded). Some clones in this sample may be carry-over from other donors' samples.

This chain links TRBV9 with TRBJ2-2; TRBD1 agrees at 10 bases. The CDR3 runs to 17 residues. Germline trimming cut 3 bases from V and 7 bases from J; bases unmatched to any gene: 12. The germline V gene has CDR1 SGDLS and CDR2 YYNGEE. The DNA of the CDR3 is TGTGCCAGCAGCGCCGCCGGGACAGGGGCGCAGGGCGGGGAGCTGTTTTTT. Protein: CASSAAGTGAQGGELFF.

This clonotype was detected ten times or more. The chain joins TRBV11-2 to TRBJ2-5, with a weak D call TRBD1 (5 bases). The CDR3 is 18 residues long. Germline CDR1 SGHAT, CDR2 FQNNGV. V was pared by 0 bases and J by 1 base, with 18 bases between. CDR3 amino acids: CASSLEMGRRTLQETQYF. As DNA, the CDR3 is TGTGCCAGCAGCTTAGAAATGGGGCGTAGAACCCTCCAAGAGACCCAGTACTTC.

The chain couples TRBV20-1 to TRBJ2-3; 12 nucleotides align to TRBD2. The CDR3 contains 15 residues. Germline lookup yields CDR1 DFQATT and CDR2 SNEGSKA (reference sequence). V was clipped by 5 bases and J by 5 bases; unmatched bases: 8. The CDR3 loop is CSAEGLAGGIDTQYF. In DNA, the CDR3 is TGCAGTGCTGAGGGCCTAGCGGGGGGGATAGATACGCAGTATTTT.

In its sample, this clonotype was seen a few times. As DNA, the CDR3 is TGTGCCAGCAGCTTAGGGCGCAATACTTACTCCTACAATGAGCAGTTCTTC. It yields the protein CASSLGRNTYSYNEQFF. The rearrangement uses TRBV7-2 and TRBJ2-1; unclear D gene. Germline lookup yields CDR1 SGHTA and CDR2 FQGNSA. The CDR3 loop spans 17 amino acids. The V and J ends lost 1 base and 0 bases respectively, with 13 bases between them.

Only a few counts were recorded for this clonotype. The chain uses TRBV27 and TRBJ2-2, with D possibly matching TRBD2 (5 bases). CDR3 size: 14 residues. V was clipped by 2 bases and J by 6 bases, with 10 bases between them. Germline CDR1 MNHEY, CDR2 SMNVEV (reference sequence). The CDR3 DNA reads TGTGCCAGCAGTTTAAGAAGGCGGGCCGGGGAGCTGTTTTTT. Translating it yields CASSLRRRAGELFF.

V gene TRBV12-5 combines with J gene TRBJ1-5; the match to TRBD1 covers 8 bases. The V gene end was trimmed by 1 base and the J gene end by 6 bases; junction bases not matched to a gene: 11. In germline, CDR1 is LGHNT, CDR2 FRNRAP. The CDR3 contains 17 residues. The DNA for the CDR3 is TGTGCTAGTGGTTTGGCCTTCGGGACAGGCCAAGGTCAGCCCCAGCATTTT. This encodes CASGLAFGTGQGQPQHF.